This T cell receptor (beta chain) stems from a study of T cell repertoires in cytomegalovirus infection. Whole-study context: Indicated by public TCR beta signatures were CMV infection and matching HLA type. Study-level findings and limits: Identification of carriers of CMV plus the relevant HLA was performed using cumulative public TCR beta family frequency. There were HLA-C-restricted CMV-specific TCR beta clonotypes dominating the ex vivo response.

A single record per CDR3 protein comes from TCRdb applying MiXCR to the reads. Seen here are some 100,000 distinct CDR3 sequences, roughly a quarter observed once, and the top ten hold approximately 40%. Points on this clonotype: The antigen is not known.

There are 15 residues in the CDR3. Looked up from germline, CDR1 is SGHTA and CDR2 is FQGTGA. The V segment lost 5 bases and the J segment 6 bases; nucleotides outside the gene matches: 11. Input material: CD8+ T cells from PBMCs. V is TRBV7-3 and J is TRBJ2-5; TRBD2 agrees at 8 bases. This clonotype was obtained from a human donor in good health (CMV status not recorded). Some clones in this sample may be carry-over from other donors' samples. The CDR3 spells CASSRSGVGGKTQYF. Written as DNA, the CDR3 is TGTGCCAGCAGCCGTAGCGGGGTGGGGGGGAAGACCCAGTACTTC.